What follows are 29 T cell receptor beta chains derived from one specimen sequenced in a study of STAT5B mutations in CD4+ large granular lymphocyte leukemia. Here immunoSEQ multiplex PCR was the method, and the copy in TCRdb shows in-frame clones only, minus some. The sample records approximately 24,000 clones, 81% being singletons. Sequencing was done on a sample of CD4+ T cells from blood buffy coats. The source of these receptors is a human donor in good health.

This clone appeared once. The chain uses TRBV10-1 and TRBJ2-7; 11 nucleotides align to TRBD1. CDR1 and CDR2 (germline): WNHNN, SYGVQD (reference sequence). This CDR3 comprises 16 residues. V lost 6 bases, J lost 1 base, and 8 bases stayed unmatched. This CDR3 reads CASSPGQGGNSYEQYF. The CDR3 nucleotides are TGCGCCAGCAGCCCGGGACAGGGGGGAAATTCCTACGAGCAGTACTTC.

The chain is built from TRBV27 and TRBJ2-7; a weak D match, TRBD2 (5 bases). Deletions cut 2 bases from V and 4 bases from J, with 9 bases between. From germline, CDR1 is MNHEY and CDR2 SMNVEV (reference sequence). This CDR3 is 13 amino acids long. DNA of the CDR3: TGTGCCAGCAGTTTAGGGCGGACTTACGAGCAGTACGTC. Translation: CASSLGRTYEQYV.

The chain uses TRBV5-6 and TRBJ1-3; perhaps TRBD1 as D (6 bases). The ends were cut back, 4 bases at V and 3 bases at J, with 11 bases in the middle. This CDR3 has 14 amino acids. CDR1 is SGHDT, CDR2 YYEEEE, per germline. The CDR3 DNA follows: TGTGCCAGCAGCCTTACAGGGATTGGAAACACCATATATTTT. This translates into CASSLTGIGNTIYF.

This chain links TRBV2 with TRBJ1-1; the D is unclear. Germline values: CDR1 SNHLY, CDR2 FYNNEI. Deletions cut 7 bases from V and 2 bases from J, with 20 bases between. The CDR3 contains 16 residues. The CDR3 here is CASTSGVMVGNTEAFF. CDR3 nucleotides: TGTGCCAGCACCAGTGGGGTCATGGTGGGAAACACTGAAGCTTTCTTT.

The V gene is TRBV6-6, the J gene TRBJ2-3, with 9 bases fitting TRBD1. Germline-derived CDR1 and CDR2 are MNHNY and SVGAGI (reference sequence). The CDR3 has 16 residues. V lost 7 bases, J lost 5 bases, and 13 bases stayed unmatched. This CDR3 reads CASTTRLTGGGDTQYF. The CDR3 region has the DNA TGTGCCAGCACCACCAGGTTGACAGGGGGTGGAGATACGCAGTATTTT.

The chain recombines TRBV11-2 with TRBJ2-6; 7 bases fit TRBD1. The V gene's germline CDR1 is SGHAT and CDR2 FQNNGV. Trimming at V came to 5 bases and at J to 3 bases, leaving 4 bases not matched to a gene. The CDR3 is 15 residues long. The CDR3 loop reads CASSADRVGANVLTF. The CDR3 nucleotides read TGTGCCAGCAGCGCAGACAGGGTTGGGGCCAACGTCCTGACTTTC.

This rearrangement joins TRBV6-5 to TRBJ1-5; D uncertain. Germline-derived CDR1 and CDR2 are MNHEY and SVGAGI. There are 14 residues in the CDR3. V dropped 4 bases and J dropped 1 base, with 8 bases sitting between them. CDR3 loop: CASSSGMSNQPQHF. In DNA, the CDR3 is TGTGCCAGCAGTTCTGGTATGAGCAATCAGCCCCAGCATTTT.

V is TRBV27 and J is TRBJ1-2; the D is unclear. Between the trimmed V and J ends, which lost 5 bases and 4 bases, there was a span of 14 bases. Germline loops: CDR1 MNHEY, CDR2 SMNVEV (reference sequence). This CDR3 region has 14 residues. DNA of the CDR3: TGTGCCAGCAGTCCAGGACTGCTGAGCTATGGCTACACCTTC. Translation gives CASSPGLLSYGYTF.

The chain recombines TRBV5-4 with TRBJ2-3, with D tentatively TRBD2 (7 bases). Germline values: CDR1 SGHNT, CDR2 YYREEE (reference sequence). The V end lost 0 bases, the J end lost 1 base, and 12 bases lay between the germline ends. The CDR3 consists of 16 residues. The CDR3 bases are TGTGCCAGCAGCTTGGCCGGGGGGCCGGGCACAGATACGCAGTATTTT. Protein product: CASSLAGGPGTDTQYF.

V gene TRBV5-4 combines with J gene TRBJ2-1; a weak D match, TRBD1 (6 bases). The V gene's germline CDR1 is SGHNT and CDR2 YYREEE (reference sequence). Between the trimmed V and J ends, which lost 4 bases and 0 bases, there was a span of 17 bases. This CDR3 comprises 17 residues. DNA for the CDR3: TGTGCCAGCAGCACCCCAGTGGGGGCCAGCTCCTACAATGAGCAGTTCTTC. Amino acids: CASSTPVGASSYNEQFF.

The chain's CDR3 is CASSLAGVYNSPLHF. The CDR3 coding sequence is TGTGCCAGCAGCTTGGCCGGAGTATATAATTCACCCCTCCACTTT. The J gene is TRBJ1-6, the V gene TRBV5-6; D gene uncertain. The CDR3 totals 15 residues. The V gene lost 0 bases and the J gene lost 4 bases, with 8 bases spanning the gap. The germline V gene encodes CDR1 SGHDT and CDR2 YYEEEE.

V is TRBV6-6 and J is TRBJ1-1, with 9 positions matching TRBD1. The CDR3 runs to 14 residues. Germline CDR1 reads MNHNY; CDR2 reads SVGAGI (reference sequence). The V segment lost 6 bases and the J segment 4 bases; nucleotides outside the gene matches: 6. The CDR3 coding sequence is TGTGCCAGCAGCTCGGGACAGGGAGTCACTGAAGCTTTCTTT. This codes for CASSSGQGVTEAFF.

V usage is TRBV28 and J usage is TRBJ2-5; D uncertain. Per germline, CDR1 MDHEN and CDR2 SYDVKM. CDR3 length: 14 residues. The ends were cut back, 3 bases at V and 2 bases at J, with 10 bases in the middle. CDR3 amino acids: CASSFSHVQETQYF. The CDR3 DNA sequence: TGTGCCAGCAGTTTTTCCCATGTACAAGAGACCCAGTACTTC.

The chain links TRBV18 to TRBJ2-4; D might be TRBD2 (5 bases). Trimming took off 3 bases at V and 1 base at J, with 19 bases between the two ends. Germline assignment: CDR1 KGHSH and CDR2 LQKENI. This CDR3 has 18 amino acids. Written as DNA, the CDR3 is TGTGCCAGCTCACCCGGACTGGGCTCAGCGACGGCCAAAAACATTCAGTACTTC. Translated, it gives CASSPGLGSATAKNIQYF.

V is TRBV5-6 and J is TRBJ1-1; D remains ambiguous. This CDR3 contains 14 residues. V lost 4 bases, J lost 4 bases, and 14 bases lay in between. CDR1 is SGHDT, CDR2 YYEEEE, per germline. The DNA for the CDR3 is TGTGCCAGCAGCCCGAGGGCCTGGGGCACTGAAGCTTTCTTT. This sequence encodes CASSPRAWGTEAFF.

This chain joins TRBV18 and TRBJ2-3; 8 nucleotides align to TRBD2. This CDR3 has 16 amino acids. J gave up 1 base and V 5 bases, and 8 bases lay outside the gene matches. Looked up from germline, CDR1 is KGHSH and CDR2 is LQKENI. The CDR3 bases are TGTGCCAGCTCATCTCAACCGACTAGCGGCACAGATACGCAGTATTTT. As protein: CASSSQPTSGTDTQYF. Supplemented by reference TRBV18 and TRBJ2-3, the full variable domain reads NAGVMQNPRHLVRRRGQEARLRCSPMKGHSHVYWYRQLPEEGLKFMVYLQKENIIDESGMPKERFSAEFPKEGPSILRIQQVVRGDSAAYFCASSSQPTSGTDTQYFGPGTRLTVL.

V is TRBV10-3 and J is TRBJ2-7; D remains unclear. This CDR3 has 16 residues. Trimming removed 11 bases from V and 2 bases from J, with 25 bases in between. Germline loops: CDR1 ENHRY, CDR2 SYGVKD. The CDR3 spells CAEPLKGPIRAYEQYV. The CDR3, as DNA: TGTGCCGAACCCCTAAAGGGTCCGATCAGAGCCTACGAGCAGTACGTC.

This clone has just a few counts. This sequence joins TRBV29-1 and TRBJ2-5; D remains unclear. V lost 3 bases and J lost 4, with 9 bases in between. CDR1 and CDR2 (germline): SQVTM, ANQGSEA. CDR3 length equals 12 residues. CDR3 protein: CSVDSDGETQYF. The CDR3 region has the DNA TGCAGCGTTGATTCCGATGGAGAGACCCAGTACTTC.

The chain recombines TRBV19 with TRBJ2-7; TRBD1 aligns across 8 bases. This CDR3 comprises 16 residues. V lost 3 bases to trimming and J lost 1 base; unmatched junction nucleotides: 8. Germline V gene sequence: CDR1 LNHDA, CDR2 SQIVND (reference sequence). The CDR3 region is CASSIQGGQGSYEQYF. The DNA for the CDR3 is TGTGCCAGTAGTATCCAGGGAGGACAGGGATCCTACGAGCAGTACTTC.

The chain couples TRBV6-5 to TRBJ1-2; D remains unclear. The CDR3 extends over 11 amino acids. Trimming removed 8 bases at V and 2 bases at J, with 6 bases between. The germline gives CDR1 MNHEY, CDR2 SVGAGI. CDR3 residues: CASYLNYGYTF. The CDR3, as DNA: TGTGCCAGCTACCTCAACTATGGCTACACCTTC.

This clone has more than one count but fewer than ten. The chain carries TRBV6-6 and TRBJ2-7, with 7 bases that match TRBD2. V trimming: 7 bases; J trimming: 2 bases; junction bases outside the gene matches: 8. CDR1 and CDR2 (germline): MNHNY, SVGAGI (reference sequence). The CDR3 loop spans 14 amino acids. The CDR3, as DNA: TGTGCCAGCACCCTAGGGGAGGGAACCTACGAGCAGTACGTC. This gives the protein CASTLGEGTYEQYV.

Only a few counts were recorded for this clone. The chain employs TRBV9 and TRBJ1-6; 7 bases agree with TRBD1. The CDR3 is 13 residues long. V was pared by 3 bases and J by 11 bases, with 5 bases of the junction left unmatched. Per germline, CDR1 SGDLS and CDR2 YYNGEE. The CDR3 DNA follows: TGTGCCAGCAGCGGCGACAGGGAAGCACCCCTCCACTTT. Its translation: CASSGDREAPLHF.

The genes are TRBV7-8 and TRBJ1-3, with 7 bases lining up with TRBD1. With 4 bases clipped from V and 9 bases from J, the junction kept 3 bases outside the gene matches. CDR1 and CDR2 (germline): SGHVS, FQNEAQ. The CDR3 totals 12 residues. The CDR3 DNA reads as TGTGCCAGCAGCTCCTCAGGGGGCACCATATATTTT. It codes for CASSSSGGTIYF. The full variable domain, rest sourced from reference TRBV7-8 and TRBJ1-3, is GAGVSQSPRYKVAKRGQDVALRCDPISGHVSLFWYQQALGQGPEFLTYFQNEAQLDKSGLPSDRFFAERPEGSVSTLKIQRTQQEDSAVYLCASSSSGGTIYFGEGSWLTVV.

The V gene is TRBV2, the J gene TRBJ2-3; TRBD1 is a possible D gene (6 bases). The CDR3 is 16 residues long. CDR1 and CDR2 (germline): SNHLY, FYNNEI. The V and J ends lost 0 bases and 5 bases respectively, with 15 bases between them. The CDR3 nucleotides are TGTGCCAGCAGTGAAGCGCGGTACAGGGTGGTAGATACGCAGTATTTT. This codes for CASSEARYRVVDTQYF.

The CDR3 sequence: CASSLLAETSTDTQYF. The CDR3 DNA reads TGTGCCAGCAGTTTATTAGCGGAGACCAGCACAGATACGCAGTATTTT. This chain connects TRBV27 to TRBJ2-3; maybe TRBD2 (6 bases). CDR3 length: 16 residues. The V and J ends lost 1 base and 0 bases respectively, with 11 bases between them. Germline V gene data show CDR1 as MNHEY and CDR2 as SMNVEV (reference sequence).

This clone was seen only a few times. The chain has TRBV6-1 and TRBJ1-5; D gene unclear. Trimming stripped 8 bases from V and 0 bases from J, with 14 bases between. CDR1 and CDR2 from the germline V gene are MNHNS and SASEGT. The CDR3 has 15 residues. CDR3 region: CASLGRRNSNQPQHF. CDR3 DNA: TGTGCCAGCCTTGGACGGAGAAATAGCAATCAGCCCCAGCATTTT.

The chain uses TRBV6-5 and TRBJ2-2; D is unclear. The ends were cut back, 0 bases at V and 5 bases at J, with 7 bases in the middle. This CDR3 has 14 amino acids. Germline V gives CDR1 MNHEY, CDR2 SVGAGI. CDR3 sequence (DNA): TGTGCCAGCAGTTACTCTGGGGAAACCGGGGAGCTGTTTTTT. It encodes CASSYSGETGELFF.

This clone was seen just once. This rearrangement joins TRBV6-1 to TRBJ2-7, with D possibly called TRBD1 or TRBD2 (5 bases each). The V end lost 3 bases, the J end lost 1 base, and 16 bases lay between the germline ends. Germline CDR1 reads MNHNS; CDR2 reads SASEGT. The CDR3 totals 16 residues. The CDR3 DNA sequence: TGTGCCAGCAGTGATCCCTTGGGGGTCCGGTCCTACGAGCAGTACGTC. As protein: CASSDPLGVRSYEQYV.

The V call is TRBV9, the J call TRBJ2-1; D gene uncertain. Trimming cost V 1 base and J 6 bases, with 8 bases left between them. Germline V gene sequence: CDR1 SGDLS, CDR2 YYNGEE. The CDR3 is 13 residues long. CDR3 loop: CASSVTPVNEQFF. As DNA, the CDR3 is TGTGCCAGCAGCGTAACCCCAGTCAATGAGCAGTTCTTC. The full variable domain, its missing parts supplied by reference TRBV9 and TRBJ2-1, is DSGVTQTPKHLITATGQRVTLRCSPRSGDLSVYWYQQSLDQGLQFLIQYYNGEERAKGNILERFSAQQFPDLHSELNLSSLELGDSALYFCASSVTPVNEQFFGPGTRLTVL.